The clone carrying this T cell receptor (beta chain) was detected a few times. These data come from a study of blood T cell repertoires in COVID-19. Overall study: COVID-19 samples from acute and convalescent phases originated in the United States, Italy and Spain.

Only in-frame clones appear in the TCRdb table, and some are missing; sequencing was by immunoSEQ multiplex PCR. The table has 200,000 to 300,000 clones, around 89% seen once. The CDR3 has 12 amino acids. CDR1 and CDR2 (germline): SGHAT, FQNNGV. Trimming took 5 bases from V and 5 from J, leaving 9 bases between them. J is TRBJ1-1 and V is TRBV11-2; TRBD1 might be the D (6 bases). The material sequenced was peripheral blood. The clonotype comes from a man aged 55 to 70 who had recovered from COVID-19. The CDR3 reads CASSPQGTEAFF. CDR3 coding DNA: TGTGCCAGCAGCCCTCAGGGGACTGAAGCTTTCTTT.